This TCR beta chain was found in a study of shared clonotypes between healthy human individuals (dated by TCRdb to 2018 to 2020). Broadly, across the study: Three men and two women, aged 18 to 49 years, made up the cohort. For each donor, CD4 naive and CD4 memory were each given three plates, CD8 naive was given two plates, and CD8 memory was given one plate. The study deeply sequenced blood TCR repertoires of several healthy adults to estimate repertoire size and the extent of clonotype sharing between individuals. Different laboratories and diverse techniques were used to prepare libraries and sequence TCR repertoires, to increase sequencing depth and limit assay-specific biases. Between about 0.8 and 9.5 billion PBMCs per donor were obtained by leukapheresis. Findings and caveats that apply to the study as a whole: Sampling was restricted to blood, and TCR repertoires in tissues likely differ from the TCR repertoires found in blood. Clonotypes shared by all four sorted-subset donors showed higher generation probabilities than non-shared clonotypes. Larger estimated clonotype richness was generally found for naive subsets than for memory subsets. Because the study included only a small number of donors, the genetic and exposure-history diversity represented was limited. When a few donors were compared, the shared fraction of clonotypes was roughly 4.8% for naive CD4, 3.5% to 4% for naive CD8, 2% to 2.5% for memory CD4, and 0.35% to 0.4% for memory CD8. Pairwise subsampling indicated that sequencing depth was expected to affect the degree of clonotype sharing among donors. Incomplete sequencing was indicated by rarefaction of sorted-subset datasets, despite the large sequencing depth.

CDR1 and CDR2 (MNHNY, SVGAGI) derive from the germline V gene (reference sequence). From cysteine to phenylalanine, the CDR3 is 15 amino acids long. Just CDR3 DNA is preserved here, 45 bases in frame from base 1. The V end loses 5 bases and the J end loses 2 bases, and a stretch of 13 bases separates them. TCR CDR3 regions were amplified from genomic DNA by multiplex PCR using the deep immunoSEQ assay. Extracted genomic DNA from each cell subset was spread evenly across all wells of several immunoSEQ 96-well plates, with each plate serving as a replicate. For sorted subsets, each replicate PCR was loaded with around 200 ng genomic DNA, equivalent to 25,000 to 30,000 T cell genomes. Purified libraries were measured with a Qubit 3.0 fluorometer, size-checked on a Bioanalyzer 2100, and measured again with the KAPA Library Quantification kit. Each immunoSEQ 96-well plate was sequenced on its own single-read 150-cycle Illumina NextSeq 550 flow cell. The original methods were these. Because the immunoSEQ output held only junctional sequences and lacked quality scores, the filtering could not match the filtering applied to full-length reads. To assign V/J genes and CDR3, sequences were annotated using PyIR, a Python wrapper for IgBLAST v1.9, with IMGT germline references. Reads were removed for weak V/J assignments (E-value above 1e-6), missing CDR3, stop codons, out-of-frame junctions, or ambiguous translated residues. V3J clonotypes were defined as sequences sharing the same inferred V gene, J gene, and CDR3 amino acid sequence. Percentage overlap between repertoires was computed as shared unique clonotypes divided by the size of the smaller repertoire. Richness of each repertoire was evaluated using RTK rarefaction, the Chao1 estimator, and Recon v2.1 estimates of unobserved clonotypes. Generation probabilities for all TCRbeta clonotypes obtained by the gDNA method from several donors were computed using OLGA. TCRdb retrieved this table from immuneACCESS and kept in-frame rearrangements only. Not all clones are present; in checked studies, unresolved V genes account for under half, and no reason is known for the remainder. Clone size and the V and J calls come from that table; the DNA yielded D and trimming. Counted in this sample were hundreds of thousands of clones; around nine tenths of them appeared once. The ten top clones hold 15% to 20% of the sample.

The donors were healthy, HIV-negative adults with no recently reported acute infections or vaccinations. All donors were Caucasian adults living in Nashville, Tennessee, USA. The CD8 memory samples were a combination of magnetically selected CD45RO+ cells and CCR7-negative CD45RA+ effector memory (TemRA) cells. After blood collection by leukapheresis, PBMCs were isolated using Ficoll-Histopaque density gradient centrifugation and then cryopreserved in the vapor phase of liquid nitrogen. Purity and quantity of every magnetically sorted T cell population were checked by analytical flow cytometry. Each sorted fraction had its genomic DNA isolated and then quantified by UV absorbance on a Nanodrop 2000c. This clone was found once. Its antigen remains undetermined. Per-base qualities were not stored, and no clone one base away is much larger.

The sequence came from a young man in good health. The V gene is TRBV6-6 and the J gene is TRBJ2-4; no D segment can be confidently identified. The sequencing sample was made of memory CD8+ T cells sorted from blood. This specimen's cell subset or site label, interpreted: CD45RO+ cells pooled with CCR7-negative TemRA cells. The CDR3 corresponds to CASSATMDPKNIQYF. The DNA is TGTGCCAGCAGTGCCACAATGGACCCCAAAAACATTCAGTACTTC.